This TCR beta chain was sequenced during a study of blood T cell repertoires in COVID-19. This CDR3 is built from 16 residues. V was pared by 4 bases and J by 9 bases, with 21 bases between. Germline CDR1 is KGHSH and CDR2 is LQKENI. Generated by immunoSEQ multiplex PCR, the TCRdb table keeps only in-frame clones and is missing some. The sample consists of some 330,000 clones, around 89% of them appearing once. The V call is TRBV18, the J call TRBJ2-2; D possibly corresponds to TRBD1 (6 bases). Input material: peripheral blood. The receptor was isolated from a woman aged 45 to 65 with active or convalescent COVID-19. The CDR3 bases are TGTGCCAGCTCACTACAACAGGGTTCGAATTCCAGGGAGCTGTTTTTT. Translation: CASSLQQGSNSRELFF.